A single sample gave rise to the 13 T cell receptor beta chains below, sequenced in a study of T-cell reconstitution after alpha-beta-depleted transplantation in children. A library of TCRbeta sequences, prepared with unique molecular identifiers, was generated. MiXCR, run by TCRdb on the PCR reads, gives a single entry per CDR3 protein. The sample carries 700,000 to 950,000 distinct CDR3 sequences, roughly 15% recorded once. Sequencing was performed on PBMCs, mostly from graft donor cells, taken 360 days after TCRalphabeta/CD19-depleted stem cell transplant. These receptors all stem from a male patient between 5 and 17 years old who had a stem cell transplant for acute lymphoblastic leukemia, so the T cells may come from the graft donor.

The CDR3 DNA follows: TGTGCCAGCAGCTTAATGGGGCTAGCGGATGAGCAGTTCTTC. Its translation: CASSLMGLADEQFF. The chain uses TRBV7-9 and TRBJ2-1; 7 positions match TRBD2. V lost 2 bases and J lost 8; bases outside the gene matches: 6. The CDR3 has 14 residues. Germline CDR1 reads SEHNR; CDR2 reads FQNEAQ (reference sequence). Complete variable domain (other parts from reference TRBV7-9 and TRBJ2-1): DTGVSQNPRHKITKRGQNVTFRCDPISEHNRLYWYRQTLGQGPEFLTYFQNEAQLEKSRLLSDRFSAERPKGSFSTLEIQRTEQGDSAMYLCASSLMGLADEQFFGPGTRLTVL.

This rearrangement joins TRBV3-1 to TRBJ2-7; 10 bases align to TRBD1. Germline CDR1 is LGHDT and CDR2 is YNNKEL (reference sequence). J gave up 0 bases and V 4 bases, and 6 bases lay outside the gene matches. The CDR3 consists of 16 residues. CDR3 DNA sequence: TGTGCCAGCAGCCCCCCGACAGGGGGCTTCTCCTACGAGCAGTACTTC. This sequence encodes CASSPPTGGFSYEQYF.

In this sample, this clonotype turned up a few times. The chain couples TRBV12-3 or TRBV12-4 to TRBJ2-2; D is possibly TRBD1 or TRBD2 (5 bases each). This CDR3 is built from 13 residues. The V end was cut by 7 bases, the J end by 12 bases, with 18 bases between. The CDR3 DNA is TGTGCCAGCATCCCCTCAGGGAGCTGGAAGCTGTTTTTT. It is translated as CASIPSGSWKLFF.

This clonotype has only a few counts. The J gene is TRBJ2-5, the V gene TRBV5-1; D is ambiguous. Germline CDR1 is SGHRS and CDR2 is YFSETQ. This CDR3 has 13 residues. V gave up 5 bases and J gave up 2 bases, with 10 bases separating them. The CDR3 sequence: CASRAALQETQYF. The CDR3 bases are TGCGCCAGCAGGGCGGCCCTACAAGAGACCCAGTACTTC.

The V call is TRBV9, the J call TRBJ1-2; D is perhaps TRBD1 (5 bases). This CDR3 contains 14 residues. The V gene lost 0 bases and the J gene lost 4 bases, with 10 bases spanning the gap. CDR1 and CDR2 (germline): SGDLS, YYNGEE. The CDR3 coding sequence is TGTGCCAGCAGCGTAGTGGGGACGGCCTATGGCTACACCTTC. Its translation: CASSVVGTAYGYTF.

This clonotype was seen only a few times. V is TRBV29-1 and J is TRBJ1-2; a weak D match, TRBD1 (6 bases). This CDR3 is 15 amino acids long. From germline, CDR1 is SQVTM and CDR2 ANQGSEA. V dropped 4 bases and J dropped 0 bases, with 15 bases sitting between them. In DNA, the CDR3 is TGCAGCGTTGGCGGGGGCCTACCCGCTAACTATGGCTACACCTTC. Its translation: CSVGGGLPANYGYTF.

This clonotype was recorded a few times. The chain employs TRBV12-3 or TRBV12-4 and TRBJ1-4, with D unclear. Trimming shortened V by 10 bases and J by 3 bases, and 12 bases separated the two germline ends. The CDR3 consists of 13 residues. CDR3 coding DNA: TGTGCCACAAAGCAACAGTCTAATGAAAAACTGTTTTTT. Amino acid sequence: CATKQQSNEKLFF.

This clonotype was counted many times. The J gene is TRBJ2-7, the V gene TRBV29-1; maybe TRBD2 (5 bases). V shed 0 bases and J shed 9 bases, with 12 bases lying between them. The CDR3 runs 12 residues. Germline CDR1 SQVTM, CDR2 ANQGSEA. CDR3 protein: CSVEDIRGWQYF. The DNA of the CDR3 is TGCAGCGTTGAAGATATCCGGGGTTGGCAGTACTTC.

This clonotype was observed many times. The CDR3 region has the DNA TGCGCCAGCAGCGCGGGACTAGCCGGTCTCAATGAGCAGTTCTTC. This gives the protein CASSAGLAGLNEQFF. The chain joins TRBV5-1 to TRBJ2-1; 9 nucleotides match TRBD2. J gave up 6 bases and V 4 bases, and 8 bases lay outside the gene matches. This CDR3 region has 15 residues. CDR1 and CDR2 (germline): SGHRS, YFSETQ.

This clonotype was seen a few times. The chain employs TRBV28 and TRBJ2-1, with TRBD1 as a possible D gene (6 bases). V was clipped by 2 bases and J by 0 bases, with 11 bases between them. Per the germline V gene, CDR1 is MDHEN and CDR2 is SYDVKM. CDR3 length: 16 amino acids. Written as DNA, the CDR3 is TGTGCCAGCAGTTTACCCGGGACATTCTCCTACAATGAGCAGTTCTTC. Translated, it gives CASSLPGTFSYNEQFF.

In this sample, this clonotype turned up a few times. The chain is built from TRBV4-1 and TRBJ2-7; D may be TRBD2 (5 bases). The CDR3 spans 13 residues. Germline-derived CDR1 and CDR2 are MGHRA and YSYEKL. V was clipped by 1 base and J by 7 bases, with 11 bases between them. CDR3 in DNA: TGCGCCAGCAGCCAAGTAACCAGGAGGGAGCAGTACTTC. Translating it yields CASSQVTRREQYF.

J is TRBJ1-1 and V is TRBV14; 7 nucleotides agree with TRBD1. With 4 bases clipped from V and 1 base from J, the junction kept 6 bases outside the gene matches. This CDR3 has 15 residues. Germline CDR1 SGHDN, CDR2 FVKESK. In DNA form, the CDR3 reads TGTGCCAGCAGCCGGACGACAGGGACGAACACTGAAGCTTTCTTT. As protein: CASSRTTGTNTEAFF.

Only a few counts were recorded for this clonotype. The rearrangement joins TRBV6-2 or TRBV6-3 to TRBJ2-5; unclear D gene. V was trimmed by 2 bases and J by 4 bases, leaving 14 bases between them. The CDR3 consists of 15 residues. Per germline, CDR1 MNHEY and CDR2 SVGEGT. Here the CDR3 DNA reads TGTGCCAGCAGTTACGACACTATCCTTGGAGAGACCCAGTACTTC. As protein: CASSYDTILGETQYF.